This T cell receptor beta chain originates from a study of read filtering for tumor transcriptome and immune sequencing. Study background: RNA-seq yielded only roughly 85 to 1,400 TCR reads, IR-seq about 3.5 to 11 million.

The V gene's germline CDR1 is SGHRS and CDR2 YFSETQ. The CDR3 loop spans 13 amino acids. A few counts support this clonotype. One end of the junction fails to match germline, which may point to a read error. Molecular barcoded adaptors covering alpha/delta and beta/gamma chains were used on 400 ng RNA. TCRdb fed the reads into MiXCR, producing one record per CDR3 protein. This repertoire shows 75,000 to 95,000 distinct CDR3 sequences, 20% to 25% found once; its top ten account for 11%. The V and J genes are TRBV5-1 and TRBJ2-7; 8 bases map to TRBD2. The sequenced material came from a population of CD138-negative cells sorted from bone marrow. The clonotype comes from a donor older than 35 with multiple myeloma. In DNA, the CDR3 is TGCGCCAGCAGCTTGGTACCGGGAGGGCCAGCGGACTTC. Its translation: CASSLVPGGPADF.